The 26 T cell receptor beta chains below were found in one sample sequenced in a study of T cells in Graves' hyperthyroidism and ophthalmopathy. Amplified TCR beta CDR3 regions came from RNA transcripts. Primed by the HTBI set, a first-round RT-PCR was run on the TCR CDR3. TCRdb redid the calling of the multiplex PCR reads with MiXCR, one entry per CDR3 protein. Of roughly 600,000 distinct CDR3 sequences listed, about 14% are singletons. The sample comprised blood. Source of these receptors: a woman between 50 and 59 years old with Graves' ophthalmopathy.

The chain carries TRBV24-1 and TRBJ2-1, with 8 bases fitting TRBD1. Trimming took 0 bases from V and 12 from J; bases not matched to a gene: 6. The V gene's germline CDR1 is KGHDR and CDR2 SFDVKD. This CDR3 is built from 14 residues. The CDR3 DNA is TGTGCCACCAGTGATTTGCCAGGGGGCTCTGGGCAGTTCTTC. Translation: CATSDLPGGSGQFF.

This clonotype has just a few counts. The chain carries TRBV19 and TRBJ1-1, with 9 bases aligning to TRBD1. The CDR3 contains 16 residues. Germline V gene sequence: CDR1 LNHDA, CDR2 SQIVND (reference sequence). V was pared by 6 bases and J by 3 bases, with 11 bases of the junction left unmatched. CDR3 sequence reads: CASRGVQGAPDTEAFF. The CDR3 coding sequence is TGTGCCAGTAGGGGGGTACAGGGGGCGCCGGACACTGAAGCTTTCTTT.

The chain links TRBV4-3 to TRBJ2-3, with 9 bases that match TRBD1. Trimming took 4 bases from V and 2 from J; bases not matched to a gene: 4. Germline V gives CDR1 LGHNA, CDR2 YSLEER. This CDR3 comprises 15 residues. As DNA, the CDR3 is TGCGCCAGCAGCCTGGGGACAGGGATCACAGATACGCAGTATTTT. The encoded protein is CASSLGTGITDTQYF.

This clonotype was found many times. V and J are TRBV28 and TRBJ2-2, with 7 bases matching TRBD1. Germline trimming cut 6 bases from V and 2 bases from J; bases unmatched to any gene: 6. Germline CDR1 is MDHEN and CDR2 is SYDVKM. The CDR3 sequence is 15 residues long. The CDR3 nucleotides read TGTGCCAGCAGGTCCGGGACAGTTAACACCGGGGAGCTGTTTTTT. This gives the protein CASRSGTVNTGELFF.

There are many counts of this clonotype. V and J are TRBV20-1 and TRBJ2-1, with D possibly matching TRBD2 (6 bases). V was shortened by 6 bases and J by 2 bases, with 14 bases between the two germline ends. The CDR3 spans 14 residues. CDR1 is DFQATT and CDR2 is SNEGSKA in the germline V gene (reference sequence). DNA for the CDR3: TGCAGTGCCTTGGGCGGGATAACCTACAATGAGCAGTTCTTC. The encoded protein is CSALGGITYNEQFF.

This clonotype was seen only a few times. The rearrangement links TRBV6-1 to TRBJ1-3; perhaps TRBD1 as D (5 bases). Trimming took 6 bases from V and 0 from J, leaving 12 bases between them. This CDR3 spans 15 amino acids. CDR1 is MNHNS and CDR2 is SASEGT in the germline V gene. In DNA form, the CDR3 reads TGTGCCAGCAGGAGGGACCCCGTCTCTGGAAACACCATATATTTT. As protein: CASRRDPVSGNTIYF.

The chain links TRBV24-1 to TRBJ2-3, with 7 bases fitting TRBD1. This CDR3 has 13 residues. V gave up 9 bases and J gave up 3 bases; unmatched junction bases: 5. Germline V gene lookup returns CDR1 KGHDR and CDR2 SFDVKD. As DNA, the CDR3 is TGTGCCACCTGGGACAGACAAACAGATACGCAGTATTTT. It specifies CATWDRQTDTQYF.

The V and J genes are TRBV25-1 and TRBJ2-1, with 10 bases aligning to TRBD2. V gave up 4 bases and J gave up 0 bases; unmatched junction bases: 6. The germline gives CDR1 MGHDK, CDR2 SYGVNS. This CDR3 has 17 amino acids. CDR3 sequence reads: CASSVSGRVLSYNEQFF. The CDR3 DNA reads TGTGCCAGCAGTGTGAGCGGGAGGGTCCTCTCCTACAATGAGCAGTTCTTC.

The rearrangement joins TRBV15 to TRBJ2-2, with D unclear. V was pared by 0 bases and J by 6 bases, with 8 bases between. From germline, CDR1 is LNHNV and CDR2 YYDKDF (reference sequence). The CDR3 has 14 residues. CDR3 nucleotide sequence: TGTGCCACCAGCAGAGATGTAGAAGCCGGGGAGCTGTTTTTT. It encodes CATSRDVEAGELFF.

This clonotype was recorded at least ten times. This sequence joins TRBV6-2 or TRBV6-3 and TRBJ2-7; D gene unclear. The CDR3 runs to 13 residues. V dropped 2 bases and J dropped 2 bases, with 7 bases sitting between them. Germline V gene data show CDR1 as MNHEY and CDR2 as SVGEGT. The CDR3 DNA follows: TGTGCCAGCAGTTACGGGGTCGCCTACGAGCAGTACTTC. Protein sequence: CASSYGVAYEQYF.

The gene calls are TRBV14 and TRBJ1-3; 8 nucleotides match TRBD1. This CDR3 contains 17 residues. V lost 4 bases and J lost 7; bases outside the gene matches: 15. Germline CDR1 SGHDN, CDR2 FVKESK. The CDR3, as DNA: TGTGCCAGCAGCCCCAGTCAGGGGGCGCTTTTCAAGAACACCATATATTTT. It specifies CASSPSQGALFKNTIYF.

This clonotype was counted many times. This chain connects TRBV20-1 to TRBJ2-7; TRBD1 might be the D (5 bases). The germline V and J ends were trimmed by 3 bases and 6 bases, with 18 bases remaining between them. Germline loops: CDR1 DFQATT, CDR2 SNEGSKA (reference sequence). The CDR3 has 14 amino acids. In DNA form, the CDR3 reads TGCAGTGCTAGTAGGCCAGCGATTCAGGGCGAGCAGTACTTC. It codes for CSASRPAIQGEQYF.

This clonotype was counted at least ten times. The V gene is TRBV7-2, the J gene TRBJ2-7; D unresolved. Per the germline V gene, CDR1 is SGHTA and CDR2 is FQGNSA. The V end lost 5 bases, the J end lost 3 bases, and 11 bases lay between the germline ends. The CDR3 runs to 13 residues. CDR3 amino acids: CASSPVSNYEQYF. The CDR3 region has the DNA TGTGCCAGCAGCCCCGTCTCCAACTACGAGCAGTACTTC.

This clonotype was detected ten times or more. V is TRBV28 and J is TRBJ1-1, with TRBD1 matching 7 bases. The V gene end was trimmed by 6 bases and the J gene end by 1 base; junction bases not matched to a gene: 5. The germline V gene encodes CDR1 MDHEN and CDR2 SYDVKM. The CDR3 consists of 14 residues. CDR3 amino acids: CASSPGTENTEAFF. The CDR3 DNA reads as TGTGCCAGCAGCCCCGGGACAGAGAACACTGAAGCTTTCTTT.

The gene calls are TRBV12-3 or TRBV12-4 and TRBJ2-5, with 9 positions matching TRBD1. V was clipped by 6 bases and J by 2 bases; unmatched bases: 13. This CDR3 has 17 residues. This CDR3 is CASSVVGSGTGQETQYF. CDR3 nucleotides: TGTGCCAGCAGCGTAGTGGGGTCCGGGACAGGGCAAGAGACCCAGTACTTC.

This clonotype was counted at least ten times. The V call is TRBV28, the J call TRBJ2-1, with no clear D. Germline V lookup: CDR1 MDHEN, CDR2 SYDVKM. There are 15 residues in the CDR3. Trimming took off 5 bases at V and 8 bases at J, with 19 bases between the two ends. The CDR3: CASSSRANPGDEQFF. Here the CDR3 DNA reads TGTGCCAGCAGTAGCCGGGCCAACCCGGGCGATGAGCAGTTCTTC.

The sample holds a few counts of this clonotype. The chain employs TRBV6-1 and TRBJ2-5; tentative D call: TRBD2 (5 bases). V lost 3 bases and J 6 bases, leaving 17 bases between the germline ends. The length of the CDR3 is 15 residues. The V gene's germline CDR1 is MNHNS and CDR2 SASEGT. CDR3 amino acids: CASSEEAIMVKTQYF. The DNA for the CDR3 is TGTGCCAGCAGTGAGGAGGCCATCATGGTTAAGACCCAGTACTTC.

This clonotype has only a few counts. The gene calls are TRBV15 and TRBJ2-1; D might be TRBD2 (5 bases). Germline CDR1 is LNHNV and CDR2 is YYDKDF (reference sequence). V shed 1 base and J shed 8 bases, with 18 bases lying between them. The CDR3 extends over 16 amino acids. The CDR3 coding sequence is TGTGCCACCAGCAGAGTTACGGCAGGCTCGAGGGATGAGCAGTTCTTC. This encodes CATSRVTAGSRDEQFF.

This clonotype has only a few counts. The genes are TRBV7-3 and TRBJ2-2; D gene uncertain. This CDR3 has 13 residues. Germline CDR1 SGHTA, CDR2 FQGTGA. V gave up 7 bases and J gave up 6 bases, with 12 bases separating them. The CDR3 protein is CASTVYGSGELFF. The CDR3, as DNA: TGTGCCAGCACCGTTTACGGGTCCGGGGAGCTGTTTTTT.

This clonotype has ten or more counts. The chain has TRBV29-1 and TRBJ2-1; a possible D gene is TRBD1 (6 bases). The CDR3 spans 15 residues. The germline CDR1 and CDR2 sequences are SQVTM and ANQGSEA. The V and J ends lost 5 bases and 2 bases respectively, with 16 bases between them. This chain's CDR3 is CSVLGDDRTYNEQFF. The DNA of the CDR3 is TGCAGCGTTTTGGGGGACGACAGGACCTACAATGAGCAGTTCTTC.

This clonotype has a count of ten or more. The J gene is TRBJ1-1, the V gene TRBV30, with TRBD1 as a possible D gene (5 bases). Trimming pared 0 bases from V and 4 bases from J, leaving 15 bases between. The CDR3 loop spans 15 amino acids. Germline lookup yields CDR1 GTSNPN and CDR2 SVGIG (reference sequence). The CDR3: CAWSVTLAGSTEAFF. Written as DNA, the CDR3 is TGTGCCTGGAGTGTAACTCTTGCAGGGTCCACTGAAGCTTTCTTT.

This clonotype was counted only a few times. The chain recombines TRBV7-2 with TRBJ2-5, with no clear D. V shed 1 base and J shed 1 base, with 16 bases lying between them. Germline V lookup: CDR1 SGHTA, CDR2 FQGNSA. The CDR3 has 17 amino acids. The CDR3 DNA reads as TGTGCCAGCAGCTTAGTTCGTCACGGAACACCCCAAGAGACCCAGTACTTC. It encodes CASSLVRHGTPQETQYF.

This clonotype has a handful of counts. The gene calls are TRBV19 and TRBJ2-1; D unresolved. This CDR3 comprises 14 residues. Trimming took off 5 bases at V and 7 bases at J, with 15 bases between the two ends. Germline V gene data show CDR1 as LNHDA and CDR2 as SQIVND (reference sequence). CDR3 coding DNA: TGTGCCAGTAGTCCTGGGATAAAGAGGAATGAGCAGTTCTTC. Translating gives CASSPGIKRNEQFF.

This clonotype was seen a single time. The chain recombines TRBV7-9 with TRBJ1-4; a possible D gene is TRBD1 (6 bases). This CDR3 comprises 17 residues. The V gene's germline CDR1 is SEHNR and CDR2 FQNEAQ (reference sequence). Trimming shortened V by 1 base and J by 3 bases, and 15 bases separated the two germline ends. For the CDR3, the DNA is TGTGCCAGCAGCTTAGGGTTGACAGGAAACTCTAATGAAAAACTGTTTTTT. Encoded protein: CASSLGLTGNSNEKLFF.

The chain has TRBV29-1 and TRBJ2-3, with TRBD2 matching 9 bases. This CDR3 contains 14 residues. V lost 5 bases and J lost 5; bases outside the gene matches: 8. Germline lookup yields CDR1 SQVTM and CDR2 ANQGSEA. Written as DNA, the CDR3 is TGCAGCGTTTCCCCGGGACTAGCCGTAGATACGCAGTATTTT. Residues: CSVSPGLAVDTQYF.

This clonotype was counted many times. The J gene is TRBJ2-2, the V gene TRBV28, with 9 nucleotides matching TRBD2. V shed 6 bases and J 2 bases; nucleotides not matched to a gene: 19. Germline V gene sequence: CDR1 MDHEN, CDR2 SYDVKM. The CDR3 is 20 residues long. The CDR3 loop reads CASSHPRGSGRPLNTGELFF. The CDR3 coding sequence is TGTGCCAGCAGCCACCCGCGTGGTAGCGGGAGACCTCTTAACACCGGGGAGCTGTTTTTT.